Described below is a single TCR beta chain sequence and its context. Its antigen is as yet unknown. This entry belongs to a study of T cells in Graves' hyperthyroidism and ophthalmopathy. The overall study: The blood sample was taken at first diagnosis, before treatment began.

A lack of ophthalmopathy progression within 18 months defined stable Graves' hyperthyroidism. Orbital computed tomography and thyroid ultrasound, together with serum TRAb and thyroxine and clinical symptoms, were used for diagnoses. The CDR3 totals 17 residues. Trimming pared 4 bases from V and 0 bases from J, leaving 16 bases between. Germline V gene data show CDR1 as SGDLS and CDR2 as YYNGEE. Amplification of TCR beta CDR3 regions used RNA as the template. HTBI primers were employed in a first-round RT-PCR of the TCR CDR3. Each CDR3 protein is one row after TCRdb ran MiXCR on the multiplex PCR reads. The sample yields approximately 590,000 distinct CDR3 sequences, less than 20% seen once. Study-level findings and limits: Through a model of 13 V-J features, ophthalmopathy was separated from stable hyperthyroidism.

The sample consisted of blood. The chain combines TRBV9 with TRBJ2-2; no definite D call. The clonotype originates from a woman aged 25 to 39 with Graves' hyperthyroidism. The CDR3: CASSTNPDGSNTGELFF. DNA of the CDR3: TGTGCCAGCAGCACCAACCCGGACGGTTCGAACACCGGGGAGCTGTTTTTT.